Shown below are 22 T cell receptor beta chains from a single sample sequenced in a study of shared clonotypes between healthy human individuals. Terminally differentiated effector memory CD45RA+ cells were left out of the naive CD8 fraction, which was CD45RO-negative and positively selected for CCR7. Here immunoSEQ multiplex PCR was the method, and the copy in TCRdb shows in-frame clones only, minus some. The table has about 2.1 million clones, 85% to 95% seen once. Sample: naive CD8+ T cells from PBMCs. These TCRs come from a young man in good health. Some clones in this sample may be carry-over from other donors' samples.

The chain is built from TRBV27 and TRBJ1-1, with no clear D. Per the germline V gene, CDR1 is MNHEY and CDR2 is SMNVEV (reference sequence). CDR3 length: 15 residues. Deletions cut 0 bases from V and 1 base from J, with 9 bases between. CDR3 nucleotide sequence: TGTGCCAGCAGTTTATCTTCCAGGACGAACACTGAAGCTTTCTTT. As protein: CASSLSSRTNTEAFF.

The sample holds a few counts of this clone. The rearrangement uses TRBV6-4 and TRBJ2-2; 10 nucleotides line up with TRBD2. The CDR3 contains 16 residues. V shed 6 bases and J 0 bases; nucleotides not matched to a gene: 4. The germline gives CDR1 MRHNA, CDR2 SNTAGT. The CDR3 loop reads CASSALAGANTGELFF. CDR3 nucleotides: TGTGCCAGCAGCGCTCTAGCGGGGGCGAACACCGGGGAGCTGTTTTTT.

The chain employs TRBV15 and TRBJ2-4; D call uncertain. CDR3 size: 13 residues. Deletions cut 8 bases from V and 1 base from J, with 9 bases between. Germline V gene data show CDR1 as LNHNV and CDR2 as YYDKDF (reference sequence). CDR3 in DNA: TGTGCCACCTCAACCGGGGCCAAAAACATTCAGTACTTC. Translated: CATSTGAKNIQYF.

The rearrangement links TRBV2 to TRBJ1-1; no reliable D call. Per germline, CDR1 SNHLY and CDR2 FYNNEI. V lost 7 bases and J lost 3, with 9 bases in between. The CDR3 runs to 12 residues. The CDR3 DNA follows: TGTGCCAGCAATCTTGTTTACACTGAAGCTTTCTTT. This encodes CASNLVYTEAFF.

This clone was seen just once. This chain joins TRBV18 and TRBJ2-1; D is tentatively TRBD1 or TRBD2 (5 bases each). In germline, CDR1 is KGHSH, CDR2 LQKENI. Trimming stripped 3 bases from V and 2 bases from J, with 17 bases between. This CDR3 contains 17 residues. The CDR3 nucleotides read TGTGCCAGCTCACCGGTGGGGACCGTAGCTACCTACAATGAGCAGTTCTTC. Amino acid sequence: CASSPVGTVATYNEQFF.

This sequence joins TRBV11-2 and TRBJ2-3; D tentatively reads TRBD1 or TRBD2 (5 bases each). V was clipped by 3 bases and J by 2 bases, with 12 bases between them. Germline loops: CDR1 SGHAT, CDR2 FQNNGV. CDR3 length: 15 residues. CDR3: CASSFGTVNTDTQYF. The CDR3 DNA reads TGTGCCAGCAGCTTCGGGACGGTAAACACAGATACGCAGTATTTT.

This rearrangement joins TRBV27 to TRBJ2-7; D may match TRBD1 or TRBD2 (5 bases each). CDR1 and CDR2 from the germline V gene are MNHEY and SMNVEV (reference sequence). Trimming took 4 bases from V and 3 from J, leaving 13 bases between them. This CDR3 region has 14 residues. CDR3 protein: CASSSGTTGYEQYF. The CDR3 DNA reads TGTGCCAGCAGTTCTGGGACGACGGGCTACGAGCAGTACTTC.

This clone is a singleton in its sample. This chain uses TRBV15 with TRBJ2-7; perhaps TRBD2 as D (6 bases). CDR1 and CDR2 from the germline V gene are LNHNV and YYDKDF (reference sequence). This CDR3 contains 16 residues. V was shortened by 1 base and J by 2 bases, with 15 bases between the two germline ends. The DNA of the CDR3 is TGTGCCACCAGCAGAGGATGGGGACTGGAGGCCTACGAGCAGTACTTC. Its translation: CATSRGWGLEAYEQYF.

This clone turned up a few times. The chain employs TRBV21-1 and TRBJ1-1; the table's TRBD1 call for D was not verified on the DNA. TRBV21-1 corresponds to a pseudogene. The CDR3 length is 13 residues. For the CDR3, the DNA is TGTGCCAGCAGTCCAAGACAGGGCTTTGAAGCTTTCTTT. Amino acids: CASSPRQGFEAFF.

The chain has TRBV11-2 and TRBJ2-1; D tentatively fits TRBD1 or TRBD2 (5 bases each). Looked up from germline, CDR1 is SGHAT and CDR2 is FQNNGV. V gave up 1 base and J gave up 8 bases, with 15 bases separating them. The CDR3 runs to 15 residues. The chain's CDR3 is CASSLAGRGRDEQFF. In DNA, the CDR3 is TGTGCCAGCAGCTTAGCGGGTCGGGGACGGGATGAGCAGTTCTTC.

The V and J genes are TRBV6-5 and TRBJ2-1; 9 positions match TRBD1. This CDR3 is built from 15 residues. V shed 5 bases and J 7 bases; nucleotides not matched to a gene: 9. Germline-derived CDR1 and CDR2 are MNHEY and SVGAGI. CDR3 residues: CASSRTGGPSNEQFF. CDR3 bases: TGTGCCAGCAGTCGTACAGGGGGCCCGAGTAATGAGCAGTTCTTC.

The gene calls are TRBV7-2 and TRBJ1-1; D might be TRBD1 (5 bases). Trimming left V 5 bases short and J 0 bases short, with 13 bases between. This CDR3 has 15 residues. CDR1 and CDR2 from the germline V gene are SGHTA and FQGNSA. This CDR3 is CASSQDPGMNTEAFF. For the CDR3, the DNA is TGTGCCAGCAGCCAAGACCCAGGGATGAACACTGAAGCTTTCTTT.

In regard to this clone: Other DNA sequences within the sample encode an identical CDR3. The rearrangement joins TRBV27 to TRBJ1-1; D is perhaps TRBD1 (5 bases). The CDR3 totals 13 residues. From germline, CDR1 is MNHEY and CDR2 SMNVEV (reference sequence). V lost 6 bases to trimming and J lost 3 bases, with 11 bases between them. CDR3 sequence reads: CASSLMGDTEAFF. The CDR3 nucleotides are TGTGCCAGCAGCTTGATGGGGGACACTGAAGCTTTCTTT.

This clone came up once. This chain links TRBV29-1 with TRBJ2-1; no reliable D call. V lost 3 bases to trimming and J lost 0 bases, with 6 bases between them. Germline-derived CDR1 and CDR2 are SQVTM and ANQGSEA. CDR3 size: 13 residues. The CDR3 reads CSVDPGSYNEQFF. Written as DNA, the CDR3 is TGCAGCGTTGACCCAGGCTCCTACAATGAGCAGTTCTTC.

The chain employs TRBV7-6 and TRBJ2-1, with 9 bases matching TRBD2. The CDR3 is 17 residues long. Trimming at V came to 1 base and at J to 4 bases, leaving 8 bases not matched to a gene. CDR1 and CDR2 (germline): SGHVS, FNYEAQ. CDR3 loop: CASSLVAAGGPYNEQFF. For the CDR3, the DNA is TGTGCCAGCAGCTTAGTTGCGGCGGGAGGGCCATACAATGAGCAGTTCTTC.

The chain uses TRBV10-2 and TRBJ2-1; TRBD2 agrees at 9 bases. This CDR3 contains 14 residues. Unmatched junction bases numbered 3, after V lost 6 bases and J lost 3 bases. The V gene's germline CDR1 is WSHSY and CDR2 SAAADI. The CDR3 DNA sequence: TGCGCCAGCAGCAGCGGGGGGTTCTACAATGAGCAGTTCTTC. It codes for CASSSGGFYNEQFF.

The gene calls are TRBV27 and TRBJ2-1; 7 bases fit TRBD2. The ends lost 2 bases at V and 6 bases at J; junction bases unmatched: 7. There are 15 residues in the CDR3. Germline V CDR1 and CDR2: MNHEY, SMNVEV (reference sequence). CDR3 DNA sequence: TGTGCCAGCAGTTTAGGCGGCGGGAGAGCCAATGAGCAGTTCTTC. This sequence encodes CASSLGGGRANEQFF.

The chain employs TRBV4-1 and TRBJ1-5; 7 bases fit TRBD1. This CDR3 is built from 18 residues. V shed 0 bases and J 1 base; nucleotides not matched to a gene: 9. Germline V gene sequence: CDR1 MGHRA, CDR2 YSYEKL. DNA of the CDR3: TGCGCCAGCAGCCAAGATGAGATACAGGGGATGAGCAATCAGCCCCAGCATTTT. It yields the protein CASSQDEIQGMSNQPQHF.

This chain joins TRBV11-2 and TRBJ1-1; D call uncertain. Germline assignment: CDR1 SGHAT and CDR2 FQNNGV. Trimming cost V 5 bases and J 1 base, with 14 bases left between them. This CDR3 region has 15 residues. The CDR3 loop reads CASSPLPGGNTEAFF. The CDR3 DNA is TGTGCCAGCAGCCCCCTTCCTGGAGGGAACACTGAAGCTTTCTTT.

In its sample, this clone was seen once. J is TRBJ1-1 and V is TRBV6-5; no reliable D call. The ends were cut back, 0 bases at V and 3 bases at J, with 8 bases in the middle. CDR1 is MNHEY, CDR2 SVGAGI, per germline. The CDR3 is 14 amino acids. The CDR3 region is CASSYSGIYTEAFF. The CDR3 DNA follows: TGTGCCAGCAGTTACTCGGGGATTTACACTGAAGCTTTCTTT.

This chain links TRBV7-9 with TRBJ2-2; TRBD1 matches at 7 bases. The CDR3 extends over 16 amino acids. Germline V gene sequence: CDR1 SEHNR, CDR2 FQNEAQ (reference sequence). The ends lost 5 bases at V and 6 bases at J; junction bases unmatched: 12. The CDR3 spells CASSHRQGSQSGELFF. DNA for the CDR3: TGTGCCAGCAGCCATCGACAGGGCTCTCAATCCGGGGAGCTGTTTTTT.

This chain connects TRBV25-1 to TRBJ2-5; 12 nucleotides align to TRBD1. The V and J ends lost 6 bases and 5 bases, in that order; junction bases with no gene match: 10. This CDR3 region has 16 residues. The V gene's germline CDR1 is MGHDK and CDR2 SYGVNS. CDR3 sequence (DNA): TGTGCCAGCAGAAGGGGGACAGGGGGCCCGCGGGAGACCCAGTACTTC. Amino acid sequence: CASRRGTGGPRETQYF.